The 7 T cell receptor beta chains below come from one sample, sequenced in a study of blood T cell repertoires in COVID-19. Repertoires were generated with immunoSEQ multiplex PCR, while TCRdb's copy carries only in-frame clones and drops some. Among some 350,000 clones, more than 70% were seen once, and the ten largest hold less than 3.5%. Sequencing was carried out using peripheral blood. These receptor sequences come from a woman in her twenties or thirties with COVID-19, enrolled during active disease.

V is TRBV7-2 and J is TRBJ2-1; D is undetermined. CDR1 and CDR2 (germline): SGHTA, FQGNSA. The V end was cut by 2 bases, the J end by 6 bases, with 11 bases between. The CDR3 is 14 residues long. The CDR3 bases are TGTGCCAGCAGCTTACAACCTAGTAGCAATGAGCAGTTCTTC. Translation: CASSLQPSSNEQFF.

This clone was picked up one time. V usage is TRBV27 and J usage is TRBJ1-2; 7 nucleotides agree with TRBD1. Germline lookup yields CDR1 MNHEY and CDR2 SMNVEV (reference sequence). The CDR3 sequence is 14 residues long. V lost 2 bases to trimming and J lost 4 bases; unmatched junction nucleotides: 4. The DNA of the CDR3 is TGTGCCAGCAGTTTAAGGGGGCGGGCCTATGGCTACACCTTC. It specifies CASSLRGRAYGYTF.

The rearrangement joins TRBV2 to TRBJ1-6; D perhaps matches TRBD1 (5 bases). This CDR3 is 16 amino acids long. Between the trimmed V and J ends, which lost 2 bases and 7 bases, there was a span of 15 bases. Per germline, CDR1 SNHLY and CDR2 FYNNEI. The CDR3 is CASSEYHRSVNSPLHF. DNA for the CDR3: TGTGCCAGCAGTGAATATCACAGGTCGGTCAATTCACCCCTCCACTTT.

The chain couples TRBV7-2 to TRBJ2-7; D is unresolved. V lost 3 bases and J 6 bases, leaving 9 bases between the germline ends. The CDR3 consists of 12 residues. Per germline, CDR1 SGHTA and CDR2 FQGNSA. CDR3 amino acids: CASSFQRGEQYV. As DNA, the CDR3 is TGTGCCAGCAGCTTTCAGCGAGGCGAGCAGTACGTC.

The rearrangement links TRBV6-2 or TRBV6-3 to TRBJ2-3, with 7 nucleotides matching TRBD2. CDR1 is MNHEY, CDR2 SVGEGT, per germline. The CDR3 runs to 16 residues. Trimming cost V 0 bases and J 1 base; bases outside gene matches: 4. CDR3 sequence: CASSYSSAGGTDTQYF. CDR3 nucleotides: TGTGCCAGCAGTTACTCTTCCGCGGGGGGCACAGATACGCAGTATTTT.

The rearrangement links TRBV19 to TRBJ1-1; possibly TRBD1 for D (5 bases). CDR1 is LNHDA, CDR2 SQIVND, per germline (reference sequence). Trimming took off 3 bases at V and 0 bases at J, with 5 bases between the two ends. The CDR3 has 13 amino acids. CDR3: CASSMGLNTEAFF. The CDR3, as DNA: TGTGCCAGTAGTATGGGGCTGAACACTGAAGCTTTCTTT.

The V gene is TRBV19, the J gene TRBJ1-5; TRBD1 agrees at 7 bases. In germline, CDR1 is LNHDA, CDR2 SQIVND (reference sequence). This CDR3 is 16 amino acids long. The junction had 10 bases not matched to a gene; V was cut back by 3 bases and J by 5 bases. The CDR3 DNA is TGTGCCAGTAGTATCTCCGGGGGGGACAGCCATCAGCCCCAGCATTTT. Its protein product is CASSISGGDSHQPQHF.